The source of this TCR beta chain is a study of identical twins. This clonotype was observed a handful of times. The target antigen is unknown. Per germline, CDR1 SGHTA and CDR2 FQGNSA. Trimming removed 5 bases from V and 4 bases from J, with 18 bases in between. The CDR3 covers 16 residues. General study results and limits: When twins shared out-of-frame alpha sequences, those sequences had excess low generation probability.

TCRdb reanalysed the 5' RACE reads using MiXCR and keeps one entry per CDR3 protein. The table shows around 1.7 million distinct CDR3 sequences, with roughly 35% occurring only once. The receptor was derived from a newborn girl in good health. The gene calls are TRBV7-2 and TRBJ2-1, with a weak D call TRBD2 (7 bases). Sequenced: cord blood. The DNA of the CDR3 is TGTGCCAGCAGCCTCCCTGGGGCGGGGGCTTACAATGAGCAGTTCTTC. Its protein product is CASSLPGAGAYNEQFF.